A single sample is the source of the 18 T cell receptor beta chains below, sequenced in a study of T cell responses to AZD1222 COVID-19 vaccine (dated by TCRdb to 2020 to 2022). The protocol used for the library was the immunoSEQ multiplex PCR assay. The source is immuneACCESS, and TCRdb retained only in-frame sequences with V and J called. Part of the clones is not carried over; for the studies checked, unresolved V genes explain less than half of this, and the remainder is unexplained. The sample table shows over 85,000 clones, and approximately 90% are seen once. About 15% of the sample belongs to the ten largest clones. Taken with the paper, the label for time point translates to: about 28 days (+/-7) after the second vaccine dose. Here the sequenced sample was peripheral blood, taken 28 days after the second AZD1222 dose. These receptors all stem from an adult who received the AZD1222 COVID-19 vaccine.

The chain employs TRBV7-9 and TRBJ1-3; tentative D call: TRBD1 (6 bases). Between the trimmed V and J ends, which lost 2 bases and 4 bases, there was a span of 15 bases. The CDR3 is 16 residues long. From germline, CDR1 is SEHNR and CDR2 FQNEAQ (reference sequence). CDR3 coding DNA: TGTGCCAGCAGCTTATGGCAGGGGCTTGGAGGAAACACCATATATTTT. Translating it yields CASSLWQGLGGNTIYF.

The rearrangement links TRBV12-3 or TRBV12-4 to TRBJ1-5; D gene ambiguous. Trimming cost V 4 bases and J 6 bases, with 7 bases left between them. The CDR3 consists of 12 residues. The CDR3 spells CASSSGAQPQHF. The CDR3 DNA follows: TGTGCCAGCAGTTCGGGTGCTCAGCCCCAGCATTTT.

The chain joins TRBV5-6 to TRBJ2-3; the match to TRBD2 covers 11 bases. The CDR3 consists of 17 residues. V shed 3 bases and J 4 bases; nucleotides not matched to a gene: 10. CDR1 and CDR2 from the germline V gene are SGHDT and YYEEEE. The CDR3 sequence: CASSSLAGGSEADTQYF. CDR3 bases: TGTGCCAGCAGCTCCCTAGCGGGGGGTAGTGAGGCAGATACGCAGTATTTT.

The chain recombines TRBV2 with TRBJ1-2; D might be TRBD1 (6 bases). The CDR3 contains 13 residues. Germline-derived CDR1 and CDR2 are SNHLY and FYNNEI. Trimming left V 4 bases short and J 7 bases short, with 13 bases between. This CDR3 is CASSVGGRRGYTF. CDR3 DNA sequence: TGTGCCAGCAGTGTTGGGGGGCGTCGTGGCTACACCTTC.

The V gene is TRBV18, the J gene TRBJ2-7, with 8 nucleotides matching TRBD1. The germline V gene encodes CDR1 KGHSH and CDR2 LQKENI. V was clipped by 4 bases and J by 3 bases; unmatched bases: 11. The CDR3 extends over 16 amino acids. Here the CDR3 reads CASSLRTGRMNYEQYF. Written as DNA, the CDR3 is TGTGCCAGCTCACTCCGGACAGGGAGAATGAACTACGAGCAGTACTTC.

J is TRBJ1-5 and V is TRBV19; D might be TRBD1 (6 bases). Trimming took off 1 base at V and 6 bases at J, with 10 bases between the two ends. This CDR3 comprises 14 residues. Germline V gene data show CDR1 as LNHDA and CDR2 as SQIVND (reference sequence). This CDR3 is CASSIGGGPQPQHF. DNA of the CDR3: TGTGCCAGTAGTATAGGCGGGGGGCCTCAGCCCCAGCATTTT.

This chain links TRBV27 with TRBJ1-1; D may be TRBD1 (6 bases). The V and J ends lost 2 bases and 3 bases respectively, with 13 bases between them. Germline V gene sequence: CDR1 MNHEY, CDR2 SMNVEV (reference sequence). CDR3 length equals 15 residues. The CDR3, as DNA: TGTGCCAGCAGTTTAACAGGGAAGGGAGACACTGAAGCTTTCTTT. Translation gives CASSLTGKGDTEAFF.

The chain uses TRBV7-9 and TRBJ2-1; D is unclear. Trimming removed 1 base at V and 5 bases at J, with 9 bases between. The germline CDR1 and CDR2 sequences are SEHNR and FQNEAQ (reference sequence). The CDR3 has 14 residues. The CDR3 bases are TGTGCCAGCAGCTTAGGTCGAGGAGACAATGAGCAGTTCTTC. Translating gives CASSLGRGDNEQFF.

This sequence joins TRBV5-6 and TRBJ1-3; 7 bases line up with TRBD1. The V gene end was trimmed by 6 bases and the J gene end by 4 bases; junction bases not matched to a gene: 22. CDR1 SGHDT and CDR2 YYEEEE come from the germline V gene. The length of the CDR3 is 19 residues. In DNA, the CDR3 is TGTGCCAGCACCCCTCAGAGGAGGGGGCCCGAAATTCCAGGAAACACCATATATTTT. Encoded protein: CASTPQRRGPEIPGNTIYF.

The chain has TRBV6-5 and TRBJ1-1; 7 nucleotides align to TRBD1. The CDR3 totals 14 residues. V lost 4 bases, J lost 1 base, and 3 bases stayed unmatched. The germline V gene encodes CDR1 MNHEY and CDR2 SVGAGI. CDR3 sequence (DNA): TGTGCCAGCAGTTGGGGACAGTCGAACACTGAAGCTTTCTTT. Translated: CASSWGQSNTEAFF.

The chain combines TRBV3-1 (or the pseudogene TRBV3-2) with TRBJ2-5; 8 nucleotides agree with TRBD1. CDR3 size: 13 residues. Germline CDR1 is LGHDT and CDR2 is YNNKEL (reference sequence). The trim removed 4 bases at V and 3 bases at J, leaving 1 base unmatched. The CDR3 sequence is CASSPQGEETQYF. CDR3 bases: TGTGCCAGCAGCCCACAGGGGGAAGAGACCCAGTACTTC.

The rearrangement joins TRBV7-8 to TRBJ1-5; D call uncertain. V lost 3 bases to trimming and J lost 9 bases, with 18 bases between them. Germline V gene data show CDR1 as SGHVS and CDR2 as FQNEAQ. This CDR3 region has 15 residues. Here the CDR3 reads CASSFLQTRSPPQHF. The DNA for the CDR3 is TGTGCCAGCAGCTTTCTACAGACACGATCTCCGCCCCAGCATTTT. Drawing the rest from reference TRBV7-8 and TRBJ1-5, the complete variable domain is GAGVSQSPRYKVAKRGQDVALRCDPISGHVSLFWYQQALGQGPEFLTYFQNEAQLDKSGLPSDRFFAERPEGSVSTLKIQRTQQEDSAVYLCASSFLQTRSPPQHFGDGTRLSIL.

The V gene is TRBV2, the J gene TRBJ2-7; 10 bases fit TRBD1. The V segment lost 5 bases and the J segment 7 bases; nucleotides outside the gene matches: 8. Germline V gene sequence: CDR1 SNHLY, CDR2 FYNNEI. The CDR3 covers 14 residues. The CDR3 nucleotides read TGTGCCAGCAGTCGGGACAGGGGTCCGGGAGAGCAGTACTTC. Its protein product is CASSRDRGPGEQYF. The variable domain in full, completed from reference TRBV2 and TRBJ2-7, reads EPEVTQTPSHQVTQMGQEVILRCVPISNHLYFYWYRQILGQKVEFLVSFYNNEISEKSEIFDDQFSVERPDGSNFTLKIRSTKLEDSAMYFCASSRDRGPGEQYFGPGTRLTVT.

This chain joins TRBV27 and TRBJ1-2; the match to TRBD1 covers 10 bases. In germline, CDR1 is MNHEY, CDR2 SMNVEV (reference sequence). This CDR3 has 15 amino acids. Unmatched junction bases numbered 10, after V lost 5 bases and J lost 7 bases. The CDR3 DNA reads as TGTGCCAGCAGTCGGCGGGACAGGGGCATTGGTGGCTACACCTTC. Protein product: CASSRRDRGIGGYTF.

The J gene is TRBJ1-5, the V gene TRBV25-1; a weak D match, TRBD1 (6 bases). The CDR3 is made up of 15 amino acids. Trimming removed 4 bases at V and 5 bases at J, with 15 bases between. CDR1 is MGHDK, CDR2 SYGVNS, per germline. DNA for the CDR3: TGTGCCAGCAGTGCCAGAGGGGGGGCCGATCAGCCCCAGCATTTT. It yields the protein CASSARGGADQPQHF.

The chain links TRBV6-2 or TRBV6-3 to TRBJ1-5; unclear D gene. V was shortened by 0 bases and J by 7 bases, with 7 bases between the two germline ends. Germline values: CDR1 MNHEY, CDR2 SVGEGT. This CDR3 spans 13 amino acids. The CDR3 here is CASSYSSAQPQHF. The CDR3 DNA follows: TGTGCCAGCAGTTACTCGAGCGCCCAGCCCCAGCATTTT.

The chain links TRBV10-1 to TRBJ1-2, with a weak D call TRBD1 (6 bases). Germline assignment: CDR1 WNHNN and CDR2 SYGVQD (reference sequence). Trimming shortened V by 2 bases and J by 7 bases, and 17 bases separated the two germline ends. The CDR3 totals 15 residues. The DNA of the CDR3 is TGCGCCAGCAGTGAGAATACAGGGATGGCAGGTGGCTACACCTTC. It translates to CASSENTGMAGGYTF.

V gene TRBV7-6 combines with J gene TRBJ2-3; 9 positions match TRBD2. CDR1 and CDR2 (germline): SGHVS, FNYEAQ. V lost 5 bases, J lost 1 base, and 16 bases stayed unmatched. The CDR3 is 19 amino acids. The CDR3 DNA reads TGTGCCAGCAGCCCTTTAGTAGCGGGAGCGGAGGCGGGCACAGATACGCAGTATTTT. This codes for CASSPLVAGAEAGTDTQYF.